A few counts support the clone carrying this T cell receptor beta chain. What it recognizes is unknown. Expressed TCRB transcripts were sequenced because the entire RNA isolate underwent reverse transcription. The table came from immunoSEQ multiplex PCR; TCRdb's copy has only in-frame clones and leaves some out. The sample shows a few hundred thousand clones, over 9% of them seen only once. Sorting based on CD45RO/CCR7/CD25/CD127/CD95/CD27 separated CD4+ naive, central memory, regulatory and stem cell-like memory cells. The sample is drawn from a study of beta chain features in type 1 diabetes. Study at large: All samples together contributed almost 110,000,000 sorted cells for examination.

Study observations and caveats: All four CD4+ subsets from Type 1 diabetes patients carried moderately but significantly shorter TCRB CDR3s. Any PCR bias toward short templates would affect both groups alike. Individuals with type 1 diabetes displayed fewer insertions and more deletions at VDJ junctions.

The source of this sequence is a man aged 30 to 45 with type 1 diabetes. The sample taken for sequencing was central memory CD4+ T cells from blood.

The CDR3 nucleotides are TGTGCCAGCAGCAGCCAGGGGGCTGGGAACACTGAAGCTTTCTTT. Encoded protein: CASSSQGAGNTEAFF. The rearrangement joins TRBV7-2 to TRBJ1-1; TRBD1 agrees at 8 bases. The V and J ends lost 5 bases and 1 base, in that order; junction bases with no gene match: 6. This CDR3 is 15 amino acids long. Germline V gene data show CDR1 as SGHTA and CDR2 as FQGNSA.